This T cell receptor (beta chain) was obtained from a study of blood T cell repertoires in COVID-19 (TCRdb year 2020). For the wider study: The collaborator samples originated in the United States, Italy and Spain and spanned the acute and convalescent phases of COVID-19. Sample metadata almost always included a de-identified subject ID, COVID-19 status, age in years and sex. Where available, HLA class I and class II types were obtained from metadata supplied by the sample provider rather than from assay-based typing. The repertoires were released in a freely available public database intended as a resource for research on the immune response to SARS-CoV-2. The samples were drawn from the first 160 participants of the ongoing ImmuneRACE study and from some 1,300 subjects provided by 6 global collaborators. The material from the prospective study consisted of cDNA or gDNA derived from T cells, B-cell-depleted T cells, or PBMCs. The dataset comprised deeply sampled blood TCRbeta repertoires from subjects exposed to, actively infected with, or recovered from COVID-19.

The collaborating institutions used their own protocols to collect whole blood in K2EDTA tubes. For TCRbeta analysis, collaborator samples were shipped as frozen whole blood, as isolated PBMCs, or as DNA extracted from either sample type. As regards this clone: Its antigen remains undetermined. It has no much larger one-base neighbor in the sample; base qualities were not kept.

Relative to germline, V is missing 6 bases and J is missing 7 bases, with 16 bases of the junction outside any gene match. From the cysteine up to the phenylalanine, the CDR3 has a length of 16 residues. Just the 48-base CDR3 DNA is kept, in frame starting at base 1. Sequences SGHRS (CDR1) and YFSETQ (CDR2) are obtained from the germline V gene. The immunoSEQ Assay, a bias-controlled multiplex PCR, was used to amplify TCRbeta CDR3 regions from genomic DNA. The authors' pipeline ran thus. The number of nucleated cells in each sample was estimated by amplification of reference gene primers within the assay. To quantify the absolute abundance of each unique TCRbeta CDR3 rearrangement, sequence reads were collapsed and filtered. Productive Simpson clonality was computed per sample as the square root of Simpson's diversity index over productive rearrangements. The immuneACCESS repertoire file appears here via TCRdb, limited to in-frame rearrangements. These files lack a portion of the clones; in checked studies, under half of the deficit traces to unresolved V genes, and the cause of the others is not known. Clone size and V and J calls were adopted from that table, with D and trimming inferred from the DNA. The sample table lists fewer than 250,000 clones, roughly 83% of them with a count of one. Clones ranked in the top ten supply 2% to 3% of the sample.

Study-wide findings and limitations: The quantity of clinical and demographic metadata differed by source and by participant and was supplied without curation.

The specimen was peripheral blood. The V and J genes are TRBV5-1 and TRBJ2-1; TRBD2 agrees with 7 junctional bases. The sequence was obtained from a woman in her seventies with active or convalescent COVID-19. The CDR3 protein is CASTHQAGALRNEQFF. The DNA reads as follows: TGCGCCAGCACACACCAGGCGGGAGCCCTTCGGAATGAGCAGTTCTTC.